The sequence of this T cell receptor beta chain was determined in a study of blood T cell repertoires in COVID-19. Original methodology: Researchers report that nucleated cell counts were estimated from reference gene primer amplification. Sequencing used immunoSEQ multiplex PCR; TCRdb keeps in-frame clones, though not all of them. The D gene and trimming were derived from the DNA, and the V and J assignments and clone size from that table. The sample contains around 300,000 clones, approximately 86% of which appear only once. Germline CDR1 reads LGHDT; CDR2 reads YNNKEL (reference sequence). This CDR3 contains 13 residues. The V gene lost 3 bases and the J gene lost 1 base, with 6 bases spanning the gap. This clone was recorded only once.

This chain joins TRBV3-1 (or the pseudogene TRBV3-2) and TRBJ2-5; D gene unclear. This sequence originates from a woman aged 70 to 79 with COVID-19, enrolled during active disease. Material: peripheral blood. The CDR3 protein is CASSQAGQETQYF. In nucleotides, the CDR3 is TGTGCCAGCAGCCAGGCAGGCCAAGAGACCCAGTACTTC.